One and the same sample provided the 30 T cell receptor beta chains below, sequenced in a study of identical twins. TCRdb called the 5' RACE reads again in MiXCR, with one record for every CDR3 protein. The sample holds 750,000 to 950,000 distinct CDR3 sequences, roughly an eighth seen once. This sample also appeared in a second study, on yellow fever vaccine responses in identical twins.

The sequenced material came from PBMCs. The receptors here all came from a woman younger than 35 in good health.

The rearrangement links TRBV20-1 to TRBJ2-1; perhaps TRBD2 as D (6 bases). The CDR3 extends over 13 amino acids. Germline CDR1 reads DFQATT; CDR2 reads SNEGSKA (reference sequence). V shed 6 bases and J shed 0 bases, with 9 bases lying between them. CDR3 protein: CSARESSYNEQFF. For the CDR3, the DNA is TGCAGTGCCCGGGAGAGCTCCTACAATGAGCAGTTCTTC.

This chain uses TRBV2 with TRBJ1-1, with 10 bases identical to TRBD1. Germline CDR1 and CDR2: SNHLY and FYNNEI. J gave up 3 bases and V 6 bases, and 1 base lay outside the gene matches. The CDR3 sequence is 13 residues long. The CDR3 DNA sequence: TGTGCCAGCAGGGGGACAGGGGACACTGAAGCTTTCTTT. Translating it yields CASRGTGDTEAFF.

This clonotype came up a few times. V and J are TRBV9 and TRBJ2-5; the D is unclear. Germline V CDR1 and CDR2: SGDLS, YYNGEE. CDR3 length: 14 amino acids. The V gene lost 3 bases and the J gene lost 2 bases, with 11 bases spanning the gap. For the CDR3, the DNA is TGTGCCAGCAGCGGAGTCGGCAGACAAGAGACCCAGTACTTC. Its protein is CASSGVGRQETQYF.

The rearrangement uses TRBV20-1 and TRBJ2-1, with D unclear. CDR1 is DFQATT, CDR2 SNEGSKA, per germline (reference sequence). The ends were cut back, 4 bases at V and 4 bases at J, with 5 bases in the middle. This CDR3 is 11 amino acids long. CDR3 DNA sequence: TGCAGTGCTAATCATTACAATGAGCAGTTCTTC. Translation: CSANHYNEQFF.

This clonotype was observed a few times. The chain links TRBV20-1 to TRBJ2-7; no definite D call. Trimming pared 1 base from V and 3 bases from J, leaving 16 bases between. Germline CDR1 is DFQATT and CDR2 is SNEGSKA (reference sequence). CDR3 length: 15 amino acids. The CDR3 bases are TGCAGTGCTAGAGCGGCCCCAGCCGAGAACTACGAGCAGTACTTC. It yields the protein CSARAAPAENYEQYF.

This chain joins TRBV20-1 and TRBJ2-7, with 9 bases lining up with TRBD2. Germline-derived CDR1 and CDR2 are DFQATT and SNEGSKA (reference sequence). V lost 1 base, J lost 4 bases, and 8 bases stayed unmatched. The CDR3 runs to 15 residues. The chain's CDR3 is CSARVAGGLRYEQYF. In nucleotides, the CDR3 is TGCAGTGCTAGAGTTGCGGGGGGGCTCAGGTACGAGCAGTACTTC.

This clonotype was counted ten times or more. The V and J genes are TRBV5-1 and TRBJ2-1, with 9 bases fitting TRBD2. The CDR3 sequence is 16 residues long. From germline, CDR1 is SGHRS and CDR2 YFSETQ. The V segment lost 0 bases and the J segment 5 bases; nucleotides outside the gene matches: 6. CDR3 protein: CASSLGGTSSHNEQFF. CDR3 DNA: TGCGCCAGCAGCTTGGGAGGGACTAGCAGCCACAATGAGCAGTTCTTC.

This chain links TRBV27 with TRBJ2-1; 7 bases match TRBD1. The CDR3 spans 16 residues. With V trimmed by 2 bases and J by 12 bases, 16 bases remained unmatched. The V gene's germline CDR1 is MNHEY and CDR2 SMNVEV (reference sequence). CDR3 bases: TGTGCCAGCAGTTTAGGGACAGCCTTGCCGGACCCTGGGCAGTTCTTC. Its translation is CASSLGTALPDPGQFF.

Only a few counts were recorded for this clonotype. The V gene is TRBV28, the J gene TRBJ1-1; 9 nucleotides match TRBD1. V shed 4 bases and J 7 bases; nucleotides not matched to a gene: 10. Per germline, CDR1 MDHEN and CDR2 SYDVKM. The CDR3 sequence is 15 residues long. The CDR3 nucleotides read TGTGCCAGCAGTTCACGGACAGGGGAGTGGGGTGAAGCTTTCTTT. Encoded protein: CASSSRTGEWGEAFF.

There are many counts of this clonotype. The CDR3 reads CASSLDSPAYEQYF. In DNA form, the CDR3 reads TGTGCCAGCAGTCTTGACTCACCCGCCTACGAGCAGTACTTC. The V call is TRBV6-1, the J call TRBJ2-7; D not resolved. The CDR3 has 14 residues. V was pared by 5 bases and J by 2 bases, with 13 bases between. The V gene's germline CDR1 is MNHNS and CDR2 SASEGT.

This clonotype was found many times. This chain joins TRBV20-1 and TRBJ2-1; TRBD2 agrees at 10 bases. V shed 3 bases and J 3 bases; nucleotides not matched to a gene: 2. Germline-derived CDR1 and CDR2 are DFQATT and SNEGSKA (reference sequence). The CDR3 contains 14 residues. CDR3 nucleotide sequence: TGCAGTGCTAGGACTAGCGGGTACTACAATGAGCAGTTCTTC. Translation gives CSARTSGYYNEQFF.

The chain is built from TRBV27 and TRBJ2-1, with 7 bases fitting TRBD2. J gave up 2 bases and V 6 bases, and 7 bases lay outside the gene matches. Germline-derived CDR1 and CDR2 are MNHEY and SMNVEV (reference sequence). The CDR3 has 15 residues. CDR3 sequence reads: CASSPGLVPYNEQFF. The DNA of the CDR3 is TGTGCCAGCAGCCCCGGACTAGTACCCTACAATGAGCAGTTCTTC.

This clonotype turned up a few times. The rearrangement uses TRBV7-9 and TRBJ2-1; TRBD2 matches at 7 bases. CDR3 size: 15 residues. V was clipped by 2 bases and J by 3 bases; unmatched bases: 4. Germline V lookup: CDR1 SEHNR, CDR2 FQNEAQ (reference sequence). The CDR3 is CASSLLADIYNEQFF. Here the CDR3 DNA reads TGTGCCAGCAGCTTACTAGCGGATATCTACAATGAGCAGTTCTTC.

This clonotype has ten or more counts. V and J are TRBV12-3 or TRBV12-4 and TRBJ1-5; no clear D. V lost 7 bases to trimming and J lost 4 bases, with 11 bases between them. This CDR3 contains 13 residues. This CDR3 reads CASTLSWNQPQHF. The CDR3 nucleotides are TGTGCCAGCACCCTCTCATGGAATCAGCCCCAGCATTTT.

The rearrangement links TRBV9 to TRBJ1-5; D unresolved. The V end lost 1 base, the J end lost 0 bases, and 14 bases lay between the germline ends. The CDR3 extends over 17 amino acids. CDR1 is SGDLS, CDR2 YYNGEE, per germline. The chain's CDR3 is CASSVPHGVNSNQPQHF. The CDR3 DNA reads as TGTGCCAGCAGCGTACCCCACGGGGTTAATAGCAATCAGCCCCAGCATTTT. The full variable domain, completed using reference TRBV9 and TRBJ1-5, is DSGVTQTPKHLITATGQRVTLRCSPRSGDLSVYWYQQSLDQGLQFLIQYYNGEERAKGNILERFSAQQFPDLHSELNLSSLELGDSALYFCASSVPHGVNSNQPQHFGDGTRLSIL.

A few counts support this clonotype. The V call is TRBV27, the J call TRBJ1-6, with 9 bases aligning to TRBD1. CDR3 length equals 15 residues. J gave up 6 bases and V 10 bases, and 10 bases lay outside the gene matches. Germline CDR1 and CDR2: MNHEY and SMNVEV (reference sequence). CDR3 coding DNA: TGTGCCACCTCGCCGGGACAGGGCTCTAATTCACCCCTCCACTTT. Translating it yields CATSPGQGSNSPLHF.

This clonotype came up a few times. The CDR3: CASSPGEGTDTQYF. Here the CDR3 DNA reads TGCGCCAGCAGTCCGGGGGAGGGCACAGATACGCAGTATTTT. This rearrangement joins TRBV5-1 to TRBJ2-3; a possible D gene is TRBD2 (6 bases). The CDR3 totals 14 residues. V was clipped by 5 bases and J by 1 base, with 11 bases between them. Germline V gene sequence: CDR1 SGHRS, CDR2 YFSETQ.

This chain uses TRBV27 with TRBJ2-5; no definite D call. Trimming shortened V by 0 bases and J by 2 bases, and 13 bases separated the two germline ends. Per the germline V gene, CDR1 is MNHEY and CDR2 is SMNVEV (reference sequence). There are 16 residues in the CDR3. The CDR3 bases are TGTGCCAGCAGTTTATCCCCCTGGGCACCGCAAGAGACCCAGTACTTC. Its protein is CASSLSPWAPQETQYF.

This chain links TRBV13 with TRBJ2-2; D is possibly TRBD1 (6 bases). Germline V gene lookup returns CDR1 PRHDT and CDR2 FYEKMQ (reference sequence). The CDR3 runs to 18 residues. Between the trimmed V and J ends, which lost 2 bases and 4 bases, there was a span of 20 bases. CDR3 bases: TGTGCCAGCAGCTTATATTCGATGGGGGCGCCTGGCACCGGGGAGCTGTTTTTT. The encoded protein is CASSLYSMGAPGTGELFF.

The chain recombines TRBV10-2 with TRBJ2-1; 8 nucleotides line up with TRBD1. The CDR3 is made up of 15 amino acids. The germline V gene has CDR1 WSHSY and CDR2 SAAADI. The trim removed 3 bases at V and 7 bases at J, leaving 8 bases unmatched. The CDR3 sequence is CASSDPDRGRNEQFF. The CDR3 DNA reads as TGCGCCAGCAGTGACCCTGACAGGGGTCGGAATGAGCAGTTCTTC.

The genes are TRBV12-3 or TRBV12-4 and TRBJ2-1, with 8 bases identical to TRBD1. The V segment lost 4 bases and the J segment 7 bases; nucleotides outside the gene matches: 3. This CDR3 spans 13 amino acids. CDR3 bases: TGTGCCAGCAGTTGGGACAGGCGTAATGAGCAGTTCTTC. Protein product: CASSWDRRNEQFF.

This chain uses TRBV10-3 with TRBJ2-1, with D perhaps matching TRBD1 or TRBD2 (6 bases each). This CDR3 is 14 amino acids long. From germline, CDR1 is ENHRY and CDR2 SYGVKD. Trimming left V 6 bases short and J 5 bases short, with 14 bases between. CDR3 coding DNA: TGTGCCATCAGCCTATCGAGGGGGGACAATGAGCAGTTCTTC. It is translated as CAISLSRGDNEQFF.

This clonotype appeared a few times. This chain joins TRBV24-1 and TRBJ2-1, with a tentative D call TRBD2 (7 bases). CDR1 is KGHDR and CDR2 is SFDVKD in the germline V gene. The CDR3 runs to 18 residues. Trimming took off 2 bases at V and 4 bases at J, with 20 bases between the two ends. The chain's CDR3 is CATSDSQWGGRRYNEQFF. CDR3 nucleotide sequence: TGTGCCACCAGTGATTCACAATGGGGGGGCCGAAGGTACAATGAGCAGTTCTTC.

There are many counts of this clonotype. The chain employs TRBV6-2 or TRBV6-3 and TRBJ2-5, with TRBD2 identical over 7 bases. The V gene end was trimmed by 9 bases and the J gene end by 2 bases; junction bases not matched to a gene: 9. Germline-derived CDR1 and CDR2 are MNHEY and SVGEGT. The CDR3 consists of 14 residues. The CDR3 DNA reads TGTGCCAGTACCGCTCTAGCGGAGCAAGAGACCCAGTACTTC. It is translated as CASTALAEQETQYF.

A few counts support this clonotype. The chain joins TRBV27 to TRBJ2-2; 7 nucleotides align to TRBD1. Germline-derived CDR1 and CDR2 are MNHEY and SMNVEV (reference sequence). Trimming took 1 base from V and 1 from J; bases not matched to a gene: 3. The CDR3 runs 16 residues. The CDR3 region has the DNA TGTGCCAGCAGTTTATTCAGGGGGAAGAACACCGGGGAGCTGTTTTTT. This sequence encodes CASSLFRGKNTGELFF.

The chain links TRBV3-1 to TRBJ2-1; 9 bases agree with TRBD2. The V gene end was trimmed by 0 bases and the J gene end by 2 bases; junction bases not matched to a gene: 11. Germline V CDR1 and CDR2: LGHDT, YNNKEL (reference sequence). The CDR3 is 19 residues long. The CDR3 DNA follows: TGTGCCAGCAGCCAAGATGCGGTTGGTAGCGGGAGTGCCTACAATGAGCAGTTCTTC. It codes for CASSQDAVGSGSAYNEQFF.

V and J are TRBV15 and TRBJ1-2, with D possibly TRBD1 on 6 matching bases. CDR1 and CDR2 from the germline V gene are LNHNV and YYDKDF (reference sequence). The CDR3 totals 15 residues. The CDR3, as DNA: TGTGCTACCGGGCAGGGGCTATTATTGAGCTATGGCTACACCTTC. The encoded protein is CATGQGLLLSYGYTF.

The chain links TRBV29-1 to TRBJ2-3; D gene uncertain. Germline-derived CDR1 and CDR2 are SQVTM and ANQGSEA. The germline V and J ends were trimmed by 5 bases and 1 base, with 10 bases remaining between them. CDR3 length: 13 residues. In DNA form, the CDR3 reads TGCAGCGTTCCCCCGGTAGGCACAGATACGCAGTATTTT. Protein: CSVPPVGTDTQYF.

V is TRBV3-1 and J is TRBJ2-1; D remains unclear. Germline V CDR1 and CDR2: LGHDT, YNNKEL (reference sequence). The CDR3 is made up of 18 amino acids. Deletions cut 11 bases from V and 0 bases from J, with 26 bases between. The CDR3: CASTQEYYAEPSYNEQFF. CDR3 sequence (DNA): TGTGCCTCCACCCAAGAATATTATGCGGAACCCTCCTACAATGAGCAGTTCTTC.

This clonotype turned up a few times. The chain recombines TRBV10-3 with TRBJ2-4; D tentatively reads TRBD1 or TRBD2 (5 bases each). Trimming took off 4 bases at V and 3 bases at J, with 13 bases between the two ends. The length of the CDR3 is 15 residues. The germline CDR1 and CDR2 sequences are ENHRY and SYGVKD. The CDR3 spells CAISAVRDGKNIQYF. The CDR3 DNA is TGTGCCATCAGTGCCGTCCGGGACGGCAAAAACATTCAGTACTTC.